This T cell receptor beta chain is drawn from a study of shared clonotypes between healthy human individuals. Study-level information: Per donor, CD8 memory used one plate, CD8 naive used two, CD4 memory used three and CD4 naive used three.

The study's findings and limits: Researchers found naive subsets generally carried larger estimated richness than memory subsets.

This CDR3 comprises 17 residues. The V and J ends lost 1 base and 5 bases, in that order; junction bases with no gene match: 11. CDR1 is SEHNR, CDR2 FQNEAQ, per germline (reference sequence). The protocol was immunoSEQ multiplex PCR, while the TCRdb copy is restricted to in-frame clones and leaves out a portion. The table includes hundreds of thousands of clones, over 90% detected once. Notes on this clone: Its target is unknown.

Naive CD8 cells comprised CD45RO-negative, CCR7-positively selected cells, excluding terminally differentiated effector memory CD45RA+ cells. The study enrolled healthy HIV-negative adults without recent acute infections or vaccinations as donors. The chain has TRBV7-9 and TRBJ2-7; 10 bases fit TRBD1. The TCR comes from a man aged 30 to 39 in good health. The specimen was naive CD8+ T cells sorted from blood. The CDR3 here is CASSLGKPGTGVDEQYF. The CDR3 region has the DNA TGTGCCAGCAGCTTAGGAAAACCCGGGACAGGGGTGGACGAGCAGTACTTC.